Listed here are 2 T cell receptor beta chains from one sample, sequenced in a study of T cells after yellow fever vaccination. TCRdb recomputed calls from the 5' RACE reads with MiXCR, one row per CDR3 protein. The repertoire holds hundreds of thousands of distinct CDR3 sequences, around 13% seen once, with 3.2% in the top ten. The sequencing here drew on CD4+ T cells sorted from PBMCs, taken 15 days after the yellow fever booster vaccination. The receptors originated from a man aged 18 to 30 who received the YFV17D yellow fever vaccine.

This chain joins TRBV12-3 or TRBV12-4 and TRBJ2-3, with D unclear. V was clipped by 6 bases and J by 5 bases, with 9 bases between them. The CDR3 contains 12 residues. The CDR3 DNA reads as TGTGCCAGCAGGGTTCATCAAGATACGCAGTATTTT. This sequence encodes CASRVHQDTQYF.

The V call is TRBV20-1, the J call TRBJ1-4; tentatively, D is TRBD1 (5 bases). The V end was cut by 6 bases, the J end by 3 bases, with 14 bases between. The CDR3 extends over 14 amino acids. Germline V gene lookup returns CDR1 DFQATT and CDR2 SNEGSKA (reference sequence). The CDR3 sequence: CSAMGGPPNEKLFF. CDR3 nucleotides: TGCAGTGCCATGGGGGGACCCCCTAATGAAAAACTGTTTTTT.